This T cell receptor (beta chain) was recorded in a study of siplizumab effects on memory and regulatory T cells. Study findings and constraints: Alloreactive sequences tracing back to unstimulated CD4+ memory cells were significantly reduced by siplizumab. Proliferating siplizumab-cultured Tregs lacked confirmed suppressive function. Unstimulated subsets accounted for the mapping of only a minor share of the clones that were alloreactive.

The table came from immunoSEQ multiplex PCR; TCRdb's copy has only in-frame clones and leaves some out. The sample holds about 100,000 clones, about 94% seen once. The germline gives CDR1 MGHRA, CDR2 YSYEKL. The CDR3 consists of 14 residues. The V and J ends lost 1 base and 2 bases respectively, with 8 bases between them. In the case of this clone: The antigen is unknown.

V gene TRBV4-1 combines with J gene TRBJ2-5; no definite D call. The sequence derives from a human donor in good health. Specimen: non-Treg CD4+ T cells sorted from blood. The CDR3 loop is CASSQVLIQETQYF. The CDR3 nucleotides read TGCGCCAGCAGCCAAGTTCTAATTCAAGAGACCCAGTACTTC.